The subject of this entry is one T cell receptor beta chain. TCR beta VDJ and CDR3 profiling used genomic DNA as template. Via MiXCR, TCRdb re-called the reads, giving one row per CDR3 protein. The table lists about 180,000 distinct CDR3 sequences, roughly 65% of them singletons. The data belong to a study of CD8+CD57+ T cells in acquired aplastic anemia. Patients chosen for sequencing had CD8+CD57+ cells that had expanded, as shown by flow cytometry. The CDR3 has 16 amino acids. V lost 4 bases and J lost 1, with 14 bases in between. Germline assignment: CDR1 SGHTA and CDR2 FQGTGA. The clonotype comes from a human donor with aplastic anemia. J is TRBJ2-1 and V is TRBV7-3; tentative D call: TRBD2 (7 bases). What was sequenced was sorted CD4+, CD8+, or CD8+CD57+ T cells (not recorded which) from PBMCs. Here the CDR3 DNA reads TGTGCCAGCAGCTCCGGAGCGGGACAATCCTACAATGAGCAGTTCTTC. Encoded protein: CASSSGAGQSYNEQFF.